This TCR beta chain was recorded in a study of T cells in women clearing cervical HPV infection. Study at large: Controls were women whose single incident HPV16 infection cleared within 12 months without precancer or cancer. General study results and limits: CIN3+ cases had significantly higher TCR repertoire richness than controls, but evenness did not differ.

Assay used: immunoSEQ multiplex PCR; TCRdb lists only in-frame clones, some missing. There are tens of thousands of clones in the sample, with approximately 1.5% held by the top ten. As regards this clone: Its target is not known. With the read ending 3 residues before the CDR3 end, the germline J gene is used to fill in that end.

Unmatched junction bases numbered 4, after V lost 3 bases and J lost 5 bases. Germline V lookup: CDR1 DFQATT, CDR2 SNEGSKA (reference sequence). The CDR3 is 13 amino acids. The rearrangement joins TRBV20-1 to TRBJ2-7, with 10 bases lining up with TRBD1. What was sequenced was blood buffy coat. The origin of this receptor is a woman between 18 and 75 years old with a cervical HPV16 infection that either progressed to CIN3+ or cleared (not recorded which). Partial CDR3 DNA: TGCAGTGCTAGTAGACAGGGGGCCCACGAG. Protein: CSASRQGAHE. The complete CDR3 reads CSASRQGAHEQYF.